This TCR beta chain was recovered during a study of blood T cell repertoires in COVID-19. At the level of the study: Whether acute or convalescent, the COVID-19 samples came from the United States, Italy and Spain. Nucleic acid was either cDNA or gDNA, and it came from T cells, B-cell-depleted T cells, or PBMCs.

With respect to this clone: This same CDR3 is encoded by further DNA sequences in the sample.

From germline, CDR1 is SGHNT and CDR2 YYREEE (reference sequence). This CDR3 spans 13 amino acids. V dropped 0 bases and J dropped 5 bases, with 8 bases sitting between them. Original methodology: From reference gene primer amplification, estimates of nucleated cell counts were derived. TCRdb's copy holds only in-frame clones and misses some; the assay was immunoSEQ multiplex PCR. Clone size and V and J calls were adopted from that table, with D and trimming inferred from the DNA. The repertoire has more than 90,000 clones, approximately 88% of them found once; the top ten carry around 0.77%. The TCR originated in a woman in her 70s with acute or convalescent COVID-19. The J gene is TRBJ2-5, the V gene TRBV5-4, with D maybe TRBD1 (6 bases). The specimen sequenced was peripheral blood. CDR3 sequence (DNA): TGTGCCAGCAGCTTGGACAGGGTTGAGACCCAGTACTTC. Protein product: CASSLDRVETQYF.